The 19 T cell receptor beta chains reported below all come from one sample, sequenced in a study of T cell clusters in autoimmune cytopenias. TRB was amplified by touch-down multiplex PCR, primer pools A and B combined. Following a re-call of the multiplex PCR reads, TCRdb has one entry per CDR3 protein and lacks DNA. The sample has nearly 7,000 distinct CDR3 sequences. TRB amplification used approximately 250 ng of peripheral blood genomic DNA. Another study also made use of these data, one on T cell repertoires in aging, cancer and after chemotherapy.

Sequencing was done on a sample of peripheral blood. All receptors derive from a human donor in good health.

This clonotype is classed as medium-sized by frequency. The chain has TRBV30 and TRBJ2-2; TCRdb's D call of TRBD2 is untestable without DNA. Germline V lookup: CDR1 GTSNPN, CDR2 SVGIG (reference sequence). This CDR3 region has 15 residues. The CDR3 loop is CAWSDGTSSTGELFF.

This sequence joins TRBV14 and TRBJ2-5; TCRdb lists TRBD1, though no DNA is available to test this call. This CDR3 has 13 residues. CDR1 and CDR2 (germline): SGHDN, FVKESK. This CDR3 is CASSVGTQETQYF.

This clonotype is identified as medium-sized from frequency. The genes are TRBV19 and TRBJ1-6; TCRdb outputs TRBD1, but without DNA this stays unchecked. This CDR3 has 13 amino acids. The germline CDR1 and CDR2 sequences are LNHDA and SQIVND (reference sequence). The chain's CDR3 is CASSGRERPPLHF.

This clonotype shows up as medium-sized by frequency. The chain recombines TRBV29-1 with TRBJ2-5; TCRdb selects TRBD2, and the lack of DNA leaves this call unchecked. The CDR3 spans 14 residues. CDR1 and CDR2 from the germline V gene are SQVTM and ANQGSEA. CDR3 sequence reads: CSVAGAEGGETQYF.

This clonotype is labeled medium-sized based on frequency. The rearrangement links TRBV6-5 to TRBJ2-1; TCRdb selects TRBD2, and the lack of DNA leaves this call unchecked. The CDR3 spans 13 residues. CDR1 is MNHEY, CDR2 SVGAGI, per germline. CDR3 in amino acids: CASSLGTVNEQFF.

The chain employs TRBV7-7 and TRBJ2-5; the D call from TCRdb, TRBD1, cannot be confirmed without DNA. The germline V gene encodes CDR1 SSHAT and CDR2 FNYEAQ (reference sequence). The CDR3 consists of 15 residues. The CDR3 protein is CASSPRTGGDETQYF.

The CDR3: CASSRESTDTQYF. The V and J genes are TRBV7-9 and TRBJ2-3. Per germline, CDR1 SEHNR and CDR2 FQNEAQ (reference sequence). The CDR3 covers 13 residues.

The V call is TRBV18, the J call TRBJ1-1. From germline, CDR1 is KGHSH and CDR2 LQKENI. The CDR3 sequence is 13 residues long. The CDR3 spells CASSSEGNTEAFF.

The chain uses TRBV12-3 or TRBV12-4 and TRBJ1-4; the TCRdb D gene call, TRBD1, has no DNA to confirm it. The CDR3 covers 15 residues. Here the CDR3 reads CASSLTRGGGEKLFF.

The J gene is TRBJ2-3, the V gene TRBV6-1; TCRdb selects TRBD1, and the lack of DNA leaves this call unchecked. The CDR3 consists of 14 residues. The germline gives CDR1 MNHNS, CDR2 SASEGT. CDR3 in amino acids: CASEDRGRTDTQYF.

This clonotype is called medium-sized (0.01 to 0.1%) based on its frequency. The V gene is TRBV27, the J gene TRBJ1-5; TCRdb gives TRBD1 as the D gene, but with no DNA this cannot be confirmed. The CDR3 extends over 15 amino acids. Germline V lookup: CDR1 MNHEY, CDR2 SMNVEV (reference sequence). The CDR3 spells CASSPRDGRNQPQHF.

This clonotype is labeled medium-sized based on frequency. The chain recombines TRBV5-5 with TRBJ2-7. CDR1 and CDR2 from the germline V gene are SGHKS and YYEKEE (reference sequence). The CDR3 consists of 13 residues. The CDR3 is CASSLGRSYEQYF. Based on the CDR3 plus reference TRBV5-5 and TRBJ2-7, the full variable domain is DAGVTQSPTHLIKTRGQQVTLRCSPISGHKSVSWYQQVLGQGPQFIFQYYEKEERGRGNFPDRFSARQFPNYSSELNVNALLLGDSALYLCASSLGRSYEQYFGPGTRLTVT.

The chain links TRBV6-8 to TRBJ2-7; TCRdb's D call, TRBD2, is unchecked because there is no DNA. CDR1 is MNHGY, CDR2 SAAAGT, per germline. This CDR3 spans 17 amino acids. CDR3 sequence: CASNGLAGGPFPYEQYF.

The chain joins TRBV12-3 or TRBV12-4 to TRBJ2-7; the D gene TCRdb calls, TRBD2, cannot be checked with no DNA. The CDR3 loop spans 17 amino acids. CDR3 sequence reads: CASSLSASGRYSYEQYF.

The rearrangement joins TRBV7-9 to TRBJ2-7; TCRdb picks TRBD1, but there is no DNA to check that call. The CDR3 consists of 15 residues. CDR1 is SEHNR and CDR2 is FQNEAQ in the germline V gene (reference sequence). The CDR3 loop is CASSLAMTPGGEQYF.

V and J are TRBV12-3 or TRBV12-4 and TRBJ1-2; TCRdb calls TRBD1, which cannot be checked without DNA. The CDR3 runs 13 residues. The CDR3 loop reads CASSITMDSGYTF.

This clonotype is identified as medium-sized (0.01 to 0.1%) from frequency. The rearrangement uses TRBV19 and TRBJ1-2. Germline lookup yields CDR1 LNHDA and CDR2 SQIVND (reference sequence). There are 15 residues in the CDR3. The CDR3 loop is CASSIGGSLIYGYTF.

The gene calls are TRBV27 and TRBJ2-7. The CDR3 covers 14 residues. Germline assignment: CDR1 MNHEY and CDR2 SMNVEV (reference sequence). CDR3 sequence reads: CASSLDGSAYEQYF.

The chain links TRBV6-2 or TRBV6-3 to TRBJ2-2; absent DNA, TCRdb's TRBD1 call cannot be checked. The CDR3 contains 15 residues. Germline V gene sequence: CDR1 MNHEY, CDR2 SVGEGT. The CDR3 reads CASRSLRENTGELFF.